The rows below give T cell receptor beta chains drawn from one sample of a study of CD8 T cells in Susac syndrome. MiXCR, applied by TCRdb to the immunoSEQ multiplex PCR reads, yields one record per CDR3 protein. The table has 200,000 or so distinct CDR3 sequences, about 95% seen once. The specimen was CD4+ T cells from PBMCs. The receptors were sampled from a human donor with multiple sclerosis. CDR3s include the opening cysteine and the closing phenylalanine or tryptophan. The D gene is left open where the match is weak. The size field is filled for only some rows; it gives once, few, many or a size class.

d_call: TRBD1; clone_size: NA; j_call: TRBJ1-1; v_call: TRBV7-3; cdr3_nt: TGTGCCAGCAGCGGACAGGGGTTGACTGAAGCTTTCTTT; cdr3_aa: CASSGQGLTEAFF
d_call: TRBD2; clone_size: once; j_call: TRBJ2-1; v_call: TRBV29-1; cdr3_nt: TGCAGCGTTGAAGATCGAAAGCGGGAGTACAATGAGCAGTTCTTC; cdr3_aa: CSVEDRKREYNEQFF
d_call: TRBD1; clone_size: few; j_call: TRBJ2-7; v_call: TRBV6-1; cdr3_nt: TGTGCCAGCAGCCGGGGACAGGGACACGAGCAGTACTTC; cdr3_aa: CASSRGQGHEQYF
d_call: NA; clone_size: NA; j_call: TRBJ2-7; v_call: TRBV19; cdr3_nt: TGTGCCAGTAGTACCACCGGCAGAGGAACCCCCTACGAGCAGTACTTC; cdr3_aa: CASSTTGRGTPYEQYF
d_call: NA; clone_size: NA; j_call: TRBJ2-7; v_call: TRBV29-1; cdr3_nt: TGCAGCGTTCATCAGGGTTATGACGAGCAGTACTTC; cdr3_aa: CSVHQGYDEQYF
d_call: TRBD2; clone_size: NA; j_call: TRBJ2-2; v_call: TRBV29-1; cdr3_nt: TGCGCTGGGACTAGCGGGGTAGTGGAGCTGTTTTTT; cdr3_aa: CAGTSGVVELFF
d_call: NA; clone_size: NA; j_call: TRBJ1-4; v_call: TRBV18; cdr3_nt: TGTGCCAGCTCACTTGGGACAACTAATGAAAAACTGTTTTTT; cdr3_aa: CASSLGTTNEKLFF
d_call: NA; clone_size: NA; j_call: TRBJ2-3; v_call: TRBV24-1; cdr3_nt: TGTGCCACCAGTGGGGGTCCAGATACGCAGTATTTT; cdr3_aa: CATSGGPDTQYF
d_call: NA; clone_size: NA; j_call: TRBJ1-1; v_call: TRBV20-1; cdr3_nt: TGCAGTGCTAGAGATTTAGGCCTGAACACTGAAGCTTTCTTT; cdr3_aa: CSARDLGLNTEAFF
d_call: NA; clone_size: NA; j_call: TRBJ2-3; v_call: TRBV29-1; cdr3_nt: TGCAGCGTCGACGGGGGCACAGATACGCAGTATTTT; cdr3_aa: CSVDGGTDTQYF
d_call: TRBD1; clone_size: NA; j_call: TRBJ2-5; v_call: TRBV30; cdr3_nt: TGTGCCTGGGGACAGGGGGCGGAGACCCAGTACTTC; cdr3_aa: CAWGQGAETQYF
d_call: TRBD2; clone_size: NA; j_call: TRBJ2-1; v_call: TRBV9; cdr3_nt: TGTGCCAGCAGCGGCGGGGGTCACAATGAGCAGTTCTTC; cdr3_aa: CASSGGGHNEQFF
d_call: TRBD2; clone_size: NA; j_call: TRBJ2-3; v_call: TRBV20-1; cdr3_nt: TGCAGTGCTAGAGATCCCCCTAGCGGGAGCCCAGATACGCAGTATTTT; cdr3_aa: CSARDPPSGSPDTQYF
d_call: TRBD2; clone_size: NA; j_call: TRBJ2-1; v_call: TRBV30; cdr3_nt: TGTGCCTGGAGTTTTAGCGGGAGCGTTGGACAGTTCTTC; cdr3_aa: CAWSFSGSVGQFF
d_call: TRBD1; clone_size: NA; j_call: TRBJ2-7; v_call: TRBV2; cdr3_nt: TGTGCCAGCAGTGGACAGGGAATCGACGAGCAGTACTTC; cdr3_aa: CASSGQGIDEQYF